One and the same sample provided the 21 T cell receptor beta chains below, sequenced in a study of T cells in Graves' hyperthyroidism and ophthalmopathy. The source material, RNA transcripts, was used to amplify TCR beta CDR3 regions. A set of HTBI primers served as the primers for a first-round RT-PCR of the TCR CDR3. From the multiplex PCR reads, TCRdb called clonotypes with MiXCR, one entry per CDR3 protein. The sample contains around 350,000 distinct CDR3 sequences, less than 20% of which appear only once. The sequenced sample was blood. The receptors shown here come from a woman aged 18-30 years with Graves' hyperthyroidism that later progressed to Graves' ophthalmopathy.

This sequence joins TRBV6-2 or TRBV6-3 and TRBJ1-2; 7 bases are a match to TRBD1. CDR1 and CDR2 from the germline V gene are MNHEY and SVGEGT. CDR3 length equals 13 residues. J gave up 8 bases and V 4 bases, and 7 bases lay outside the gene matches. In DNA, the CDR3 is TGTGCCAGCAGTTTAGACAGGGACTGGGGCTACACCTTC. Its protein product is CASSLDRDWGYTF.

This clonotype was seen many times. J is TRBJ2-3 and V is TRBV20-1; TRBD1 agrees at 7 bases. Germline values: CDR1 DFQATT, CDR2 SNEGSKA (reference sequence). The junction had 9 bases not matched to a gene; V was cut back by 3 bases and J by 3 bases. The CDR3 runs to 15 residues. CDR3: CSASEGAKGTDTQYF. CDR3 in DNA: TGCAGTGCTAGTGAGGGGGCAAAGGGGACAGATACGCAGTATTTT.

V usage is TRBV3-1 and J usage is TRBJ2-1; 7 bases line up with TRBD2. The CDR3 consists of 16 residues. Germline CDR1 reads LGHDT; CDR2 reads YNNKEL (reference sequence). After removal of 3 bases from V and 4 bases from J, the junction contained 9 bases not matched to a gene. The CDR3 bases are TGTGCCAGCAGCCACGACTCTAGCGGCCGATACAATGAGCAGTTCTTC. Translated: CASSHDSSGRYNEQFF.

This chain connects TRBV15 to TRBJ1-3, with D hard to call. The CDR3 has 13 residues. Trimming pared 0 bases from V and 8 bases from J, leaving 8 bases between. Germline V gene sequence: CDR1 LNHNV, CDR2 YYDKDF (reference sequence). CDR3 sequence: CATSRDRVDTIYF. CDR3 nucleotides: TGTGCCACCAGCAGAGACCGTGTTGACACCATATATTTT.

The chain is built from TRBV6-5 and TRBJ2-1; the D gene is possibly TRBD2 (5 bases). This CDR3 contains 14 residues. V gave up 0 bases and J gave up 11 bases, with 14 bases separating them. Germline V gene sequence: CDR1 MNHEY, CDR2 SVGAGI. CDR3 in amino acids: CASSYSSGYPQQFF. The DNA of the CDR3 is TGTGCCAGCAGTTACTCTTCGGGGTACCCCCAGCAGTTCTTC.

This clonotype was recorded many times. The chain is built from TRBV2 and TRBJ2-1; 10 nucleotides match TRBD2. J was trimmed by 9 bases and V by 2 bases; bases with no gene match: 22. Germline V CDR1 and CDR2: SNHLY, FYNNEI. The CDR3 contains 20 residues. This chain's CDR3 is CASSESPSSGGRLTIGEQFF. For the CDR3, the DNA is TGTGCCAGCAGTGAATCCCCGTCTAGCGGGGGTCGGCTCACAATTGGTGAGCAGTTCTTC.

This clonotype was picked up a small number of times. The chain carries TRBV6-2 or TRBV6-3 and TRBJ1-5; D is uncertain. The CDR3 length is 18 residues. V dropped 0 bases and J dropped 0 bases, with 15 bases sitting between them. Germline loops: CDR1 MNHEY, CDR2 SVGEGT. Here the CDR3 reads CASSYSTRERYSNQPQHF. CDR3 coding DNA: TGTGCCAGCAGTTACTCGACGAGGGAGAGGTATAGCAATCAGCCCCAGCATTTT.

As concerns this clonotype: With a much larger clone just one base away, this may be a read error. The CDR3 DNA sequence: TGTGCCAGCAGTTTCGCTAGCACAGATGCGCAGTATTTT. The encoded protein is CASSFASTDAQYF. The chain couples TRBV12-3 or TRBV12-4 to TRBJ2-3; D is perhaps TRBD2 (5 bases). CDR3 size: 13 residues.

The rearrangement joins TRBV4-1 to TRBJ2-1; D ambiguous. V lost 0 bases and J lost 0, with 6 bases in between. The CDR3 covers 15 residues. From germline, CDR1 is MGHRA and CDR2 YSYEKL. The CDR3 spells CASSQDPASYNEQFF. The CDR3 nucleotides read TGCGCCAGCAGCCAAGACCCCGCCTCCTACAATGAGCAGTTCTTC.

This clonotype was found many times. This chain links TRBV20-1 with TRBJ1-1; 7 bases are shared with TRBD1. Germline-derived CDR1 and CDR2 are DFQATT and SNEGSKA (reference sequence). V lost 5 bases, J lost 4 bases, and 10 bases stayed unmatched. This CDR3 has 14 residues. CDR3 sequence (DNA): TGCAGTGCTTTCAGGGGGGGCGGGAGCACTGAAGCTTTCTTT. Residues: CSAFRGGGSTEAFF.

CDR3 residues: CASSRIGTQQPQYF. Here the CDR3 DNA reads TGCGCCAGCAGCCGGATAGGGACTCAACAGCCCCAGTACTTC. The gene calls are TRBV4-3 and TRBJ2-5, with D possibly TRBD2 on 6 matching bases. In germline, CDR1 is LGHNA, CDR2 YSLEER. The CDR3 consists of 14 residues. V was pared by 4 bases and J by 9 bases, with 18 bases between.

This clonotype has only a few counts. The CDR3 DNA reads as TGCAGTGCTAGAGAAGGGACAGGGTACTACAATGAGCAGTTCTTC. Protein sequence: CSAREGTGYYNEQFF. The rearrangement uses TRBV20-1 and TRBJ2-1, with TRBD1 matching over 9 bases. V lost 0 bases to trimming and J lost 3 bases; unmatched junction nucleotides: 3. Germline CDR1 DFQATT, CDR2 SNEGSKA (reference sequence). This CDR3 is 15 amino acids long.

This clonotype was recorded at least ten times. This chain links TRBV18 with TRBJ2-7; D uncertain. The CDR3 contains 12 residues. Germline CDR1 and CDR2: KGHSH and LQKENI. The V end lost 3 bases, the J end lost 5 bases, and 8 bases lay between the germline ends. In DNA, the CDR3 is TGTGCCAGCTCACCTCAATTGGACGAGCAGTACTTC. Encoded protein: CASSPQLDEQYF. The full variable domain, in which reference TRBV18 and TRBJ2-7 provide the parts outside the CDR3, is NAGVMQNPRHLVRRRGQEARLRCSPMKGHSHVYWYRQLPEEGLKFMVYLQKENIIDESGMPKERFSAEFPKEGPSILRIQQVVRGDSAAYFCASSPQLDEQYFGPGTRLTVT.

This clonotype was recorded many times. This chain connects TRBV2 to TRBJ2-1; 10 bases match TRBD1. Germline V gene data show CDR1 as SNHLY and CDR2 as FYNNEI. The length of the CDR3 is 20 residues. V shed 4 bases and J 3 bases; nucleotides not matched to a gene: 18. In DNA, the CDR3 is TGTGCCAGCAGTGGCCCGACAGGGGGCGAACCTCCCATAGGCTACAATGAGCAGTTCTTC. It codes for CASSGPTGGEPPIGYNEQFF. The complete variable domain, with remaining parts taken from reference TRBV2 and TRBJ2-1, reads EPEVTQTPSHQVTQMGQEVILRCVPISNHLYFYWYRQILGQKVEFLVSFYNNEISEKSEIFDDQFSVERPDGSNFTLKIRSTKLEDSAMYFCASSGPTGGEPPIGYNEQFFGPGTRLTVL.

Many counts were recorded for this clonotype. The gene calls are TRBV7-9 and TRBJ2-2, with D perhaps matching TRBD2 (5 bases). The CDR3 spans 15 residues. Germline assignment: CDR1 SEHNR and CDR2 FQNEAQ (reference sequence). V gave up 5 bases and J gave up 1 base, with 11 bases separating them. The CDR3 is CASSEAAGNTGELFF. The CDR3 DNA sequence: TGTGCCAGCAGCGAAGCGGCAGGGAACACCGGGGAGCTGTTTTTT. The variable domain in full, completed from reference TRBV7-9 and TRBJ2-2, reads DTGVSQNPRHKITKRGQNVTFRCDPISEHNRLYWYRQTLGQGPEFLTYFQNEAQLEKSRLLSDRFSAERPKGSFSTLEIQRTEQGDSAMYLCASSEAAGNTGELFFGEGSRLTVL.

This clonotype was observed many times. CDR3 in amino acids: CASSPSLGYNEQFF. In DNA form, the CDR3 reads TGTGCCAGCAGTCCCTCTCTAGGGTACAATGAGCAGTTCTTC. This chain uses TRBV12-3 or TRBV12-4 with TRBJ2-1, with D hard to call. V was cut by 5 bases and J by 4 bases, with 12 bases left in between. CDR3 length: 14 amino acids.

This clonotype occurred many times. The CDR3 nucleotides read TGTGCCAGCAGCTTAAGATCCGGGCCCCAGCATTTT. Translation gives CASSLRSGPQHF. This chain connects TRBV7-2 to TRBJ1-5; D ambiguous. V lost 2 bases to trimming and J lost 9 bases, with 8 bases between them. Germline values: CDR1 SGHTA, CDR2 FQGNSA. The CDR3 runs to 12 residues.

This clonotype has ten or more counts. The chain couples TRBV6-1 to TRBJ2-1; a possible D gene is TRBD2 (5 bases). Germline V gene lookup returns CDR1 MNHNS and CDR2 SASEGT. V was trimmed by 8 bases and J by 0 bases, leaving 17 bases between them. The CDR3 has 16 amino acids. CDR3 sequence reads: CASSESADPSYNEQFF. Here the CDR3 DNA reads TGTGCCAGCTCCGAATCAGCGGACCCCTCCTACAATGAGCAGTTCTTC.

This clonotype was found many times. The chain carries TRBV29-1 and TRBJ2-5, with 8 bases matching TRBD2. Losses at the gene ends were 6 bases for V and 4 bases for J; bases not matched to a gene: 10. CDR1 and CDR2 from the germline V gene are SQVTM and ANQGSEA. CDR3 length equals 14 residues. The CDR3 DNA sequence: TGCAGCGTCTTCCCAGCGGGAGTAGGAGAGACCCAGTACTTC. It is translated as CSVFPAGVGETQYF.

This clonotype has a count of ten or more. The chain has TRBV2 and TRBJ2-3; the match to TRBD2 covers 11 bases. The V and J ends lost 8 bases and 6 bases, in that order; junction bases with no gene match: 10. CDR1 is SNHLY and CDR2 is FYNNEI in the germline V gene. There are 15 residues in the CDR3. The CDR3 DNA follows: TGTGCCAGCGACCCGACTAGCGGGGTTCAGGATACGCAGTATTTT. It yields the protein CASDPTSGVQDTQYF. The full variable domain, in which reference TRBV2 and TRBJ2-3 provide the parts outside the CDR3, is EPEVTQTPSHQVTQMGQEVILRCVPISNHLYFYWYRQILGQKVEFLVSFYNNEISEKSEIFDDQFSVERPDGSNFTLKIRSTKLEDSAMYFCASDPTSGVQDTQYFGPGTRLTVL.

This clonotype was counted a few times. The chain combines TRBV6-1 with TRBJ2-3, with a weak D call TRBD1 (5 bases). Germline CDR1 reads MNHNS; CDR2 reads SASEGT. V was clipped by 6 bases and J by 6 bases, with 22 bases between them. This CDR3 contains 16 residues. The CDR3 loop is CASRDRGVGPVDTQYF. CDR3 bases: TGTGCCAGCAGGGATAGGGGTGTTGGTCCGGTTGATACGCAGTATTTT.